The T cell receptor beta chain described here comes from a study of chemoradiotherapy in HPV16-positive cancers. Overall study: A couple of HPV16-positive patients' cells yielded candidate HPV-specific clones and common motifs.

Turning to this clone: The target antigen is unknown.

CDR1 KGHSH and CDR2 LQKENI come from the germline V gene. The CDR3 contains 14 residues. V lost 4 bases, J lost 7 bases, and 9 bases stayed unmatched. Profiling relied on immunoSEQ multiplex PCR, and the TCRdb table lists in-frame clones only, not all of them. The sample holds about 970 clones; approximately 80% are singletons and the top ten take about 6.1%. Study-wide findings and caveats: Non-HPV-specific T cells did not expand in tumors during treatment, whereas candidate HPV-specific clones and E7-related motifs did. HPV-responsive T-cell expansion during chemoradiotherapy was linked to improved recurrence-free survival in HPV16-positive patients.

Repertoires were sampled repeatedly during chemoradiotherapy. V and J are TRBV18 and TRBJ1-2, with 7 bases that match TRBD1. The sample consisted of tumor tissue, taken from a patient who underwent chemoradiotherapy. This receptor was obtained from a human donor with HPV-associated anogenital cancer. This CDR3 reads CASSQQGSQGGYTF. CDR3 coding DNA: TGTGCCAGCTCACAACAGGGGTCTCAGGGTGGCTACACCTTC.